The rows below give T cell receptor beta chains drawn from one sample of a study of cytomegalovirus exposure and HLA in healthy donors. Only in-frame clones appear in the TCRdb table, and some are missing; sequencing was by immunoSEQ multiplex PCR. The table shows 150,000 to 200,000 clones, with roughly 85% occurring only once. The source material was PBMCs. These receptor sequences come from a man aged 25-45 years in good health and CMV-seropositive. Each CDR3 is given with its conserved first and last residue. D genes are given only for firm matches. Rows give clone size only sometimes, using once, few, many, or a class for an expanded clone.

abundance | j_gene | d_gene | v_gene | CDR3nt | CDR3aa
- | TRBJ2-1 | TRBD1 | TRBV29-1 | TGCAGCGTTCGATGGGGGACAGCTCTAGGGCAGTTCTTC | CSVRWGTALGQFF
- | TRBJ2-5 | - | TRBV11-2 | TGTGCCAGCAGCTTAGCGAGCACCCAAGAGACCCAGTACTTC | CASSLASTQETQYF
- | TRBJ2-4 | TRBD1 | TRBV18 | TGTGCCAGCTCACCATCCCGACAGGGCCGGAACATTCAGTACTTC | CASSPSRQGRNIQYF
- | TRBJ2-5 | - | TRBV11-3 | TGTGCCAGCTCTGAGGTGGCAGAGACCCAGTACTTC | CASSEVAETQYF
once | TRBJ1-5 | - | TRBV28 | TGTGCCAGCAGTGCGAATCAGCCCCAGCATTTT | CASSANQPQHF
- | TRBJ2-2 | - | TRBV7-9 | TGTGCCAGCAGCGTAAGGGGCCGGTCTACCAACACCGGGGAGCTGTTTTTT | CASSVRGRSTNTGELFF
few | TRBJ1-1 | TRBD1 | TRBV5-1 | TGCGCCAGCAGCTTGGCAGGGGGCGAGAACACTGAAGCTTTCTTT | CASSLAGGENTEAFF
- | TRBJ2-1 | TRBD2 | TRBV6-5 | TGTGCCAGCAGTTCAACCCCGGGACGGGGGGATGAGCAGTTCTTC | CASSSTPGRGDEQFF
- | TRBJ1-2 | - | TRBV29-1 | TGCAGCGTTCCGGCAGGGAAGAATGGCTACACCTTC | CSVPAGKNGYTF
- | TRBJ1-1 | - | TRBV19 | TGTGCCAGTAGTATCGGGGGGCGGACTAACACTGAAGCTTTCTTT | CASSIGGRTNTEAFF
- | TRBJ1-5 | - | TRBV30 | TGTGCCTGGAGTGTACCACGGTTAAATCAGCCCCAGCATTTT | CAWSVPRLNQPQHF
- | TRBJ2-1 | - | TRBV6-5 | TGTGCCAGCAGTTACCCGGAGGGAACTGAGCAGTTCTTC | CASSYPEGTEQFF
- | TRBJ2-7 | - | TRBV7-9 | TGTTCCAGCAGTCCTCTCCCCTACGAGCAGTACTTC | CSSSPLPYEQYF
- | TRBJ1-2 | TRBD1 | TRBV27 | TGTGCCAGCAGTTTGACAGGGAACTATGGCTACACCTTC | CASSLTGNYGYTF
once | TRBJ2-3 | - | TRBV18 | TGTGCCAGCTCACCACTAGCGGTGCCCACAGATACGCAGTATTTT | CASSPLAVPTDTQYF
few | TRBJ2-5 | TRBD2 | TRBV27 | TGTGCCAGCAGTTTATCGGGGCTAGCGGGGGAGACCCAGTACTTC | CASSLSGLAGETQYF
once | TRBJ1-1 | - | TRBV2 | TGTGCCAGCAGTGATCGGGGGGAGGTGAAAGCTTTCTTT | CASSDRGEVKAFF
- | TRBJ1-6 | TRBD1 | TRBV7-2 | TGTGCCAGCAGCTCTACGACAGGGAGAGGGAATTCACCCCTCCACTTT | CASSSTTGRGNSPLHF
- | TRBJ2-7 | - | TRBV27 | TGTGCCAGCAGCCGCCTCAGGGTAACCCCCTACGAGCAGTACTTC | CASSRLRVTPYEQYF
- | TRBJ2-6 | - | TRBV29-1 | TGCAGCGTTGTTCTGGGGGCCAACGTCCTGACTTTC | CSVVLGANVLTF
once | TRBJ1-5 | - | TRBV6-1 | TGTGCCAGCACCCGTTTTTCTAGCAATCAGCCCCAGCATTTT | CASTRFSSNQPQHF
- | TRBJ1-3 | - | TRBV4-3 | TGCGCCAGCAGCCAAGAAGCGTGGATGGGAGGTGGAAACACCATATATTTT | CASSQEAWMGGGNTIYF
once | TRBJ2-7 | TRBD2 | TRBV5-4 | TGTGCCAGCAGCTGGGGACTAGCGGGACTTTACGAGCAGTACTTC | CASSWGLAGLYEQYF
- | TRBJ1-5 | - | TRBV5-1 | TGCGCCAGCAGCCACACCCCAGGGGCGCCCCAGCATTTT | CASSHTPGAPQHF
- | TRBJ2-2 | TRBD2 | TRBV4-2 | TGTGCCAGCAGCCAAGATCCCGCGGGAGGGACCGGGGAGCTGTTTTTT | CASSQDPAGGTGELFF
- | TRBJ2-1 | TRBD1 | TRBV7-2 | TGTGCCAGCAGCCGCCGAGACAGGGCGCTCTACAATGAGCAGTTCTTC | CASSRRDRALYNEQFF
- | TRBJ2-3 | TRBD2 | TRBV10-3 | TGTGCCATCAGGTCCGGGACTACTACAGATACGCAGTATTTT | CAIRSGTTTDTQYF
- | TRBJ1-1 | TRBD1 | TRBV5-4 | TGTGCCAGCAGCGCCTCAGGGGGCATCGCCAGGGGGGCTTTCTTT | CASSASGGIARGAFF
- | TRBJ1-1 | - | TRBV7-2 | TGTGCCAGCAGCCCCCACTACAGGGCTTGGGGCACTGAAGCTTTCTTT | CASSPHYRAWGTEAFF